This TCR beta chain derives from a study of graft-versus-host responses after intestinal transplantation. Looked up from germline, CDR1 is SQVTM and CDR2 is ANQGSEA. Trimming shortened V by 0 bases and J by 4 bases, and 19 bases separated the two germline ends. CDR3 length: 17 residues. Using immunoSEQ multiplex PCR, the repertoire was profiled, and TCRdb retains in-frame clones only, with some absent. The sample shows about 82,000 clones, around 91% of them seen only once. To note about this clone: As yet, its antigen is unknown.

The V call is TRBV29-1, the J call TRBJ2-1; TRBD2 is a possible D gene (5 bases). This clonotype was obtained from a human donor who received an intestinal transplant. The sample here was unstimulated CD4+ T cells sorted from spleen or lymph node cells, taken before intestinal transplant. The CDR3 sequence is CSVEDLRAHRNYNEQFF. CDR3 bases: TGCAGCGTTGAAGATCTGCGGGCCCATCGAAATTACAATGAGCAGTTCTTC.